Given below is one T cell receptor (beta chain) in context. CDR1 MNHEY and CDR2 SMNVEV come from the germline V gene (reference sequence). V lost 6 bases to trimming and J lost 2 bases, with 11 bases between them. This CDR3 spans 14 amino acids. Generated by immunoSEQ multiplex PCR, the TCRdb table keeps only in-frame clones and is missing some. Here the sample spans 65,000 to 80,000 clones, nearly 98% being singletons. These data originate in a study of technical replicates of blood from a handful of donors. The chain employs TRBV27 and TRBJ2-1; unclear D gene. The receptor comes from a human donor in good health. The specimen was T cells isolated from PBMCs. CDR3 sequence: CASRAGRTYNEQFF. In DNA, the CDR3 is TGTGCCAGCAGAGCAGGTCGTACCTACAATGAGCAGTTCTTC.